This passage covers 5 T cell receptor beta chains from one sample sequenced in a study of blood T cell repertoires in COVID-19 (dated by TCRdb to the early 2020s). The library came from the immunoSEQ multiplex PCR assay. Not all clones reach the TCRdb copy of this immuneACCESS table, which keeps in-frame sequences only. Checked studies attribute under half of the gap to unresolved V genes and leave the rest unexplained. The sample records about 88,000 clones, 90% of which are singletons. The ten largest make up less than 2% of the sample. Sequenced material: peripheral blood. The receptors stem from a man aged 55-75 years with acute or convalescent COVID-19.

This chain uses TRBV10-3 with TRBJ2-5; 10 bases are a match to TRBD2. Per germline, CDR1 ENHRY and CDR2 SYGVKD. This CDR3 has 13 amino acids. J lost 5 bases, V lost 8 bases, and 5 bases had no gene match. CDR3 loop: CAIQREGRETQYF. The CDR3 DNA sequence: TGTGCCATCCAGCGGGAGGGGAGGGAGACCCAGTACTTC.

In DNA, the CDR3 is TGTGCCAGCAGCCCCCTAGCGGGAGGGGGAGAGACCCAGTACTTC. It codes for CASSPLAGGGETQYF. V usage is TRBV7-9 and J usage is TRBJ2-5, with 12 bases fitting TRBD2. V shed 5 bases, J shed 4 bases, and the junction held 5 bases outside the gene matches. This CDR3 contains 15 residues. Germline V gene lookup returns CDR1 SEHNR and CDR2 FQNEAQ (reference sequence).

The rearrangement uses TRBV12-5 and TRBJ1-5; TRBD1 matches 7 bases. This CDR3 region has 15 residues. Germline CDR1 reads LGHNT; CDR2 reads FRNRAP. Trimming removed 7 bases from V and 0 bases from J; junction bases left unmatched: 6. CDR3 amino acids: CASASGGTSNQPQHF. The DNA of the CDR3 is TGTGCTAGTGCCTCAGGGGGAACTAGCAATCAGCCCCAGCATTTT.

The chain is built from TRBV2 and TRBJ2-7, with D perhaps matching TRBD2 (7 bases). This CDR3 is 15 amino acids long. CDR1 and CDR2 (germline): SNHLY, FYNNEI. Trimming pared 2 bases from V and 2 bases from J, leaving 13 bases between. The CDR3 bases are TGTGCCAGCAGTGAAAGGGGGGGACTAACCTACGAGCAGTACTTC. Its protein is CASSERGGLTYEQYF.

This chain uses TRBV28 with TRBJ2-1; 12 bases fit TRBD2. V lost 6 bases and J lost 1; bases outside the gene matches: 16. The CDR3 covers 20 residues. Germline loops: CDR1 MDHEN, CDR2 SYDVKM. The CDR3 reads CASRRRGASGRALSYNEQFF. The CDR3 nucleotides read TGTGCCAGCAGGCGGAGGGGCGCTAGCGGGAGGGCCTTATCCTACAATGAGCAGTTCTTC.